These T cell receptor beta chains were read from a single sample in a study of technical replicates of blood from several donors. Repertoires were generated with immunoSEQ multiplex PCR, while TCRdb's copy carries only in-frame clones and drops some. The sample includes about 72,000 clones, around nine tenths of them seen just once. Sequencing used T cells isolated from PBMCs. Receptors originate from a human donor in good health. Each CDR3 is given with its conserved first and last residue. Fields, in order: clone size, J gene, V gene, D gene, CDR3 DNA, CDR3 protein. A D gene is named only where the DNA matches it firmly. Not all rows give a size; the values are once, few, many and, for expanded clones, a class.

>once|TRBJ2-7|TRBV11-2|.
TGTGCCAGCAGCTCAGGAACCTACGAGCAGTACTTC
CASSSGTYEQYF
>.|TRBJ1-5|TRBV19|.
TGTGCCAGTAGTAGCGGGGATGCTGGCAATCAGCCCCAGCATTTT
CASSSGDAGNQPQHF
>once|TRBJ2-2|TRBV15|.
TGTGCCACCAGCAGAGTGGAGTTCACCGGGGAGCTGTTTTTT
CATSRVEFTGELFF
>.|TRBJ2-7|TRBV28|.
TGTGCCAGCAGTCCAGGGACCTACGAGCAGTACTTC
CASSPGTYEQYF
>.|TRBJ2-3|TRBV28|.
TGTGCCAGCAGCCCCTCCAGCACAGATACGCAGTATTTT
CASSPSSTDTQYF
>.|TRBJ2-3|TRBV19|TRBD1
TGTGCCAGTCGTACGGGACAGATCACAGATACGCAGTATTTT
CASRTGQITDTQYF
>.|TRBJ1-2|TRBV5-6|.
TGTGCCAGCAGCTTTAGGACAGACTATGGCTACACCTTC
CASSFRTDYGYTF
>.|TRBJ2-1|TRBV7-9|TRBD2
TGTGCCAGCAGCTTAAAGCGGGGGCTCTACAATGAGCAGTTCTTC
CASSLKRGLYNEQFF
>.|TRBJ2-2|TRBV5-1|TRBD1
TGCGCCAGCAGCTGGGACAGAAACACCGGGGAGCTGTTTTTT
CASSWDRNTGELFF
>.|TRBJ2-7|TRBV4-1|.
TGCGCCAGCAGCCAAAGCGGCCTCCCCTACGAGCAGTACTTC
CASSQSGLPYEQYF
>.|TRBJ2-2|TRBV27|.
TGTGCCAGCGGGGGGTCTGGCACCGGGGAGCTGTTTTTT
CASGGSGTGELFF
>.|TRBJ1-2|TRBV9|TRBD1
TGTGCCAGCAGCGGAGGACAGGGGATCTATGGCTACACCTTC
CASSGGQGIYGYTF
>.|TRBJ1-2|TRBV27|.
TGTGCCAGCAGTTTAGGACAGAACTATGGCTACACCTTC
CASSLGQNYGYTF
>.|TRBJ1-4|TRBV27|.
TGTGCCAGCAGCAACAGGGTGGGGGAAAAACTGTTTTTT
CASSNRVGEKLFF
>.|TRBJ2-7|TRBV5-1|.
TGCGCCAGCAGCTTGTCGTCCGGCTTGGCGGCAAACTACGAGCAGTACTTC
CASSLSSGLAANYEQYF
>.|TRBJ1-2|TRBV5-4|.
TGTGCCAGCAGCTTGATGGTCGGGAGCTATGGCTACACCTTC
CASSLMVGSYGYTF
>.|TRBJ2-3|TRBV10-2|TRBD2
TGCGCCAGCACTTTAGCGGGAGGGGCAGATACGCAGTATTTT
CASTLAGGADTQYF
>.|TRBJ2-1|TRBV6-7|TRBD2
TGTGCCAGCAGTTACTCGAAGCGGGGGGGTGGCGATGAGCAGTTCTTC
CASSYSKRGGGDEQFF
>once|TRBJ2-7|TRBV7-6|.
TGTGCCAGCAGCTTAGGTTCTCCCGCCTACGAGCAGTACTTC
CASSLGSPAYEQYF
>.|TRBJ1-3|TRBV4-1|TRBD1
TGCGCCAGCAGCTATCGACAGGGGGAAGGAAACACCATATATTTT
CASSYRQGEGNTIYF
>few|TRBJ2-3|TRBV30|.
TGTGCCTGCGGGAGAGGTGGAAGCACAGATACGCAGTATTTT
CACGRGGSTDTQYF
>.|TRBJ1-1|TRBV20-1|.
TGCAGTGCTGGTAGATCTGAAGCTTTCTTT
CSAGRSEAFF
>.|TRBJ1-1|TRBV28|.
TGTGCCAGCAAGAGTATCTCAGGGACTGAAGCTTTCTTT
CASKSISGTEAFF
>once|TRBJ2-7|TRBV7-9|.
TGTGCCAGCAGTCCCAGAACGCGGGACTACGAGCAGTACTTC
CASSPRTRDYEQYF
>.|TRBJ1-1|TRBV6-4|.
TGTGCCAGCAGTGACTCGTTTCAGGGGCTCGGTGAAGCTTTCTTT
CASSDSFQGLGEAFF
>.|TRBJ2-7|TRBV29-1|TRBD1
TGCAGCGTGAAGGGGACAGGGCTTTCCTACGAGCAGTACTTC
CSVKGTGLSYEQYF
>.|TRBJ2-5|TRBV7-6|.
TGTGCCAGCAGCTTAGGGTTTGGGGGCGGAGAGACCCAGTACTTC
CASSLGFGGGETQYF
>.|TRBJ2-2|TRBV9|.
TGTGCCAGCAGCGTAGGGACAGTAACCACCGGGGAGCTGTTTTTT
CASSVGTVTTGELFF
>.|TRBJ1-1|TRBV7-8|TRBD1
TGTGCCAGCAGCTTAGAGGGACAGGGTGGGAACACTGAAGCTTTCTTT
CASSLEGQGGNTEAFF
>once|TRBJ2-7|TRBV7-9|TRBD2
TGTGCCAGCAGCCAGTCCTTCGGGACTATAATGCAAGAGCGGCAGTACTTC
CASSQSFGTIMQERQYF
>.|TRBJ1-1|TRBV7-3|.
TGTGCCAGCAGCCCCCAGGGAAACACTGAAGCTTTCTTT
CASSPQGNTEAFF
>once|TRBJ1-1|TRBV19|.
TGTGCCAGTAGTCAGGACAGACTCACTGAAGCTTTCTTT
CASSQDRLTEAFF
>.|TRBJ1-5|TRBV30|TRBD1
TGTGCCTGGAACAGGGGTAACAATCAGCCCCAGCATTTT
CAWNRGNNQPQHF
>once|TRBJ2-7|TRBV5-8|TRBD2
TGTGCCAGCGATGGCAGGTATTTCCCTAGCGGGGCCGTCTACGAGCAGTACTTC
CASDGRYFPSGAVYEQYF
>.|TRBJ2-1|TRBV19|TRBD1
TGTGCCAGTAGTAATAAGGACAGGGGTTCCAAGACTGAGCAGTTCTTC
CASSNKDRGSKTEQFF
>.|TRBJ2-1|TRBV29-1|TRBD2
TGCAGCGTTGAACTAGCGGGAGTTTTCTACAACAACAATGAGCAGTTCTTC
CSVELAGVFYNNNEQFF
>.|TRBJ2-7|TRBV4-1|.
TGCGCCAGCAGCCAATCAGGGGCGACCCTTTTCGTCGAGCAGTACTTC
CASSQSGATLFVEQYF